This entry features one T cell receptor (beta chain) sequence. The sample belongs to a study of shared clonotypes between healthy human individuals. Each subset's genomic DNA was split evenly across several immunoSEQ plates. The table came from immunoSEQ multiplex PCR; TCRdb's copy has only in-frame clones and leaves some out. The sample lists around 2,000,000 clones, roughly 91% occurring once. Trimming took off 1 base at V and 2 bases at J, with 9 bases between the two ends. The CDR3 loop spans 15 amino acids. Germline V gene lookup returns CDR1 SGHVS and CDR2 FQNEAQ. It was CD45RO-negative cells, positively selected for CCR7, that made up naive CD8 cells, with terminally differentiated effector memory CD45RA+ cells excluded. Caucasian adults residing in Nashville, Tennessee made up all the donors.

The source of this sequence is a man aged 18 to 29 in good health. Some clones in this sample may be carry-over from other donors' samples. The sample was naive CD8+ T cells from PBMCs. V and J are TRBV7-8 and TRBJ1-5; no reliable D call. In DNA form, the CDR3 reads TGTGCCAGCAGCTTAGGTGCTCAAGGCAATCAGCCCCAGCATTTT. The encoded protein is CASSLGAQGNQPQHF.